This passage covers 15 T cell receptor beta chains from one sample sequenced in a study of T cell responses to AZD1222 COVID-19 vaccine. The data were produced by immunoSEQ multiplex PCR, yet TCRdb's version contains in-frame clones alone and is incomplete. The repertoire holds fewer than 120,000 clones, with 92% as singletons. The input for sequencing was peripheral blood, taken 28 days after the second AZD1222 dose. The source of these receptors is an adult who received the AZD1222 COVID-19 vaccine.

The chain has TRBV5-1 and TRBJ1-1, with unresolved D. This CDR3 spans 16 amino acids. Germline V gene sequence: CDR1 SGHRS, CDR2 YFSETQ. The ends were cut back, 0 bases at V and 0 bases at J, with 12 bases in the middle. CDR3 loop: CASSLAENNMNTEAFF. CDR3 in DNA: TGCGCCAGCAGCTTGGCCGAGAATAACATGAACACTGAAGCTTTCTTT.

This clone came up once. The chain uses TRBV9 and TRBJ2-1; D tentatively reads TRBD1 or TRBD2 (6 bases each). This CDR3 region has 13 residues. V lost 1 base to trimming and J lost 8 bases, with 10 bases between them. Germline lookup yields CDR1 SGDLS and CDR2 YYNGEE. This CDR3 is CASSVFGGHEQFF. DNA of the CDR3: TGTGCCAGCAGCGTATTCGGGGGCCATGAGCAGTTCTTC.

The chain uses TRBV7-9 and TRBJ2-7; tentatively, D is TRBD1 (5 bases). The CDR3 has 14 amino acids. V was clipped by 5 bases and J by 0 bases, with 11 bases between them. Germline V gene sequence: CDR1 SEHNR, CDR2 FQNEAQ (reference sequence). CDR3 coding DNA: TGTGCCAGCAGCCCCCGCAGGGACTCCTACGAGCAGTACTTC. This codes for CASSPRRDSYEQYF.

This sequence joins TRBV5-4 and TRBJ1-1; possible D gene TRBD1, 5 bases. The V and J ends lost 6 bases and 1 base respectively, with 10 bases between them. The CDR3 consists of 13 residues. CDR1 is SGHNT and CDR2 is YYREEE in the germline V gene (reference sequence). The CDR3 sequence: CASKEGPNTEAFF. Written as DNA, the CDR3 is TGTGCCAGCAAGGAGGGACCGAACACTGAAGCTTTCTTT.

The V call is TRBV4-1, the J call TRBJ1-6; 9 bases match TRBD1. The CDR3 loop spans 15 amino acids. Trimming removed 0 bases from V and 10 bases from J; junction bases left unmatched: 4. Germline V gene sequence: CDR1 MGHRA, CDR2 YSYEKL. The CDR3 loop reads CASSQEQGAQSPLHF. The CDR3, as DNA: TGCGCCAGCAGCCAAGAACAGGGGGCTCAGTCACCCCTCCACTTT.

The chain combines TRBV10-3 with TRBJ1-1, with 9 bases matching TRBD1. This CDR3 region has 14 residues. V gave up 9 bases and J gave up 3 bases; unmatched junction bases: 8. Germline values: CDR1 ENHRY, CDR2 SYGVKD. CDR3 sequence: CAIGTGKGDTEAFF. The CDR3 nucleotides are TGTGCCATAGGGACAGGGAAGGGGGACACTGAAGCTTTCTTT.

The sample holds one count of this clone. J is TRBJ2-7 and V is TRBV7-2, with a possible D match to TRBD1 (6 bases). Trimming shortened V by 1 base and J by 6 bases, and 16 bases separated the two germline ends. CDR1 is SGHTA, CDR2 FQGNSA, per germline. This CDR3 contains 15 residues. The CDR3 nucleotides read TGTGCCAGCAGCTTAGTAGGGGGTATTTCGGGCGAGCAGTACTTC. Translated, it gives CASSLVGGISGEQYF.

The rearrangement links TRBV6-6 to TRBJ2-5, with 9 bases fitting TRBD1. CDR3 length: 15 residues. CDR1 MNHNY and CDR2 SVGAGI come from the germline V gene (reference sequence). The trim removed 5 bases at V and 2 bases at J, leaving 6 bases unmatched. The CDR3 loop is CASSPGQGRQETQYF. CDR3 nucleotides: TGTGCCAGCAGTCCCGGACAGGGGAGGCAAGAGACCCAGTACTTC.

The V and J genes are TRBV9 and TRBJ1-3; D might be TRBD1 (5 bases). V was cut by 2 bases and J by 4 bases, with 13 bases left in between. This CDR3 spans 15 amino acids. Per the germline V gene, CDR1 is SGDLS and CDR2 is YYNGEE. The CDR3 sequence is CASSVSTAAGNTIYF. The CDR3 DNA sequence: TGTGCCAGCAGCGTGTCGACAGCCGCGGGAAACACCATATATTTT.

This chain uses TRBV29-1 with TRBJ2-7; D possibly corresponds to TRBD1 (5 bases). V was trimmed by 0 bases and J by 3 bases, leaving 12 bases between them. The CDR3 loop spans 14 amino acids. CDR1 SQVTM and CDR2 ANQGSEA come from the germline V gene. The CDR3, as DNA: TGCAGCGTTGAAGATCAGACAGATAGCTACGAGCAGTACTTC. Translating gives CSVEDQTDSYEQYF.

Turning to this clone: This sample includes further DNA sequences coding for the same CDR3. The chain is built from TRBV2 and TRBJ1-2; 8 nucleotides match TRBD1. This CDR3 has 13 amino acids. CDR1 SNHLY and CDR2 FYNNEI come from the germline V gene. With V trimmed by 8 bases and J by 2 bases, 4 bases remained unmatched. DNA for the CDR3: TGTGCCAGCCGGGGGACAGGAAACTATGGCTACACCTTC. It yields the protein CASRGTGNYGYTF.

This rearrangement joins TRBV7-2 to TRBJ2-7; 9 positions match TRBD2. The trim removed 1 base at V and 2 bases at J, leaving 3 bases unmatched. Germline V CDR1 and CDR2: SGHTA, FQGNSA. This CDR3 spans 15 amino acids. The CDR3 bases are TGTGCCAGCAGCTTAGTTGGCGGGGGGGCCTACGAGCAGTACTTC. It encodes CASSLVGGGAYEQYF.

This clone was found once. The chain recombines TRBV30 with TRBJ2-2; weak D call: TRBD1 (5 bases). V was pared by 0 bases and J by 6 bases, with 5 bases between. The CDR3 length is 12 residues. CDR1 and CDR2 (germline): GTSNPN, SVGIG (reference sequence). CDR3 nucleotides: TGTGCCTGGAGTGTAGGGGCCGGGGAGCTGTTTTTT. Encoded protein: CAWSVGAGELFF.

The V gene is TRBV29-1, the J gene TRBJ2-7; D gene unclear. The CDR3 has 13 amino acids. Germline-derived CDR1 and CDR2 are SQVTM and ANQGSEA. V shed 5 bases and J shed 3 bases, with 14 bases lying between them. CDR3 bases: TGCAGCGTTACATCCCTCGACGGCTACGAGCAGTACTTC. Protein: CSVTSLDGYEQYF.

V is TRBV19 and J is TRBJ1-3; D perhaps matches TRBD1 (5 bases). CDR1 and CDR2 from the germline V gene are LNHDA and SQIVND (reference sequence). The length of the CDR3 is 13 residues. Trimming took off 7 bases at V and 2 bases at J, with 9 bases between the two ends. Here the CDR3 DNA reads TGTGCCAGTACTGGCAGGGCTGGAAACACCATATATTTT. This codes for CASTGRAGNTIYF.